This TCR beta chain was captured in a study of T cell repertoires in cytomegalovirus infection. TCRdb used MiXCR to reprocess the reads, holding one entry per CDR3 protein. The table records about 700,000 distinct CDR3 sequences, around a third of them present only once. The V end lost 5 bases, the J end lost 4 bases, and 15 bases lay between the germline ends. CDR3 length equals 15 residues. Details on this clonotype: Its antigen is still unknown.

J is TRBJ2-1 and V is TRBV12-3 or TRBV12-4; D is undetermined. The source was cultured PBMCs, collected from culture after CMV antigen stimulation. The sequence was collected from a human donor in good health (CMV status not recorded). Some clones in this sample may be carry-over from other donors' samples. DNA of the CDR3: TGTGCCAGCAGTCCCGGGCCCCCGGAGTACAATGAGCAGTTCTTC. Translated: CASSPGPPEYNEQFF.